The 3 T cell receptor beta chains in this list originate from one sample, sequenced in a study of regulatory T cells in long-lasting Graves disease listed by TCRdb under 2021. The protocol used for the library was multiplex PCR. Sequenced using an Illumina HiSeq 4000. To build TCR beta libraries, CDR3 regions were amplified by Arm-PCR using iRepertoire HTBI primers. TCRdb's own reprocessing of the public reads used fastp at Q25 and MiXCR and kept productive beta chains. CDR3 protein sequences are deduplicated, and each keeps its most common genes and DNA. Recorded for this sample are 400,000 to 500,000 distinct CDR3 sequences; roughly 21% of them occurred a single time. More than 6% of the sample is held by the ten biggest clonotypes. The sample's time point label, decoded: persistent/refractory GD, antithyroid drugs over 5 years with positive TRAb. For both TCR sequencing and RNA sequencing, RNA was extracted from PBMCs using TRIzol.

This material consisted of peripheral blood mononuclear cells (PBMCs), taken when the disease was refractory, from a patient treated with antithyroid drugs. The receptors shown here come from a female donor with Graves disease.

This clonotype has only a few counts. The chain has TRBV27 and TRBJ1-6; no firm D call. The germline CDR1 and CDR2 sequences are MNHEY and SMNVEV (reference sequence). Between the trimmed V and J ends, which lost 3 bases and 4 bases, there was a span of 10 bases. This CDR3 comprises 15 residues. Here the CDR3 DNA reads TGTGCCAGCAGTTTCGGCGGGGTATATAATTCACCCCTCCACTTT. This translates into CASSFGGVYNSPLHF.

In this sample, this clonotype turned up a few times. The chain is built from TRBV12-3 or TRBV12-4 and TRBJ2-7; 8 bases are a match to TRBD1. J lost 12 bases, V lost 5 bases, and 9 bases had no gene match. This CDR3 is built from 12 residues. CDR3 in amino acids: CASSLTGAEGYF. The CDR3 bases are TGTGCCAGCAGTCTGACAGGGGCTGAGGGGTACTTC.

This clonotype was seen more than once but under ten times. The genes are TRBV19 and TRBJ1-1; no firm D call. The CDR3 is 14 amino acids. V lost 3 bases to trimming and J lost 3 bases, with 11 bases between them. CDR1 is LNHDA and CDR2 is SQIVND in the germline V gene (reference sequence). Written as DNA, the CDR3 is TGTGCCAGTAGTATGAGACTCTCAGACACTGAAGCTTTCTTT. Its protein product is CASSMRLSDTEAFF.